Below, 14 T cell receptor beta chains from the same sample are listed, as sequenced in a study of blood T cell repertoires in COVID-19. Assay: immunoSEQ multiplex PCR; the TCRdb copy retains only in-frame clones and omits some. The repertoire holds some 97,000 clones, with 80% to 90% as singletons. What was sequenced was PBMCs or T cells enriched from blood (not recorded which). The receptors stem from a woman between 45 and 60 years old who had recovered from COVID-19.

The rearrangement joins TRBV24-1 to TRBJ2-1; weak D call: TRBD2 (5 bases). The V and J ends lost 9 bases and 9 bases respectively, with 17 bases between them. This CDR3 is 13 amino acids long. Per germline, CDR1 KGHDR and CDR2 SFDVKD. CDR3 nucleotides: TGTGCCACCCAGAAGAAGGAAGGAGGTGAGCAGTTCTTC. It encodes CATQKKEGGEQFF.

This sequence joins TRBV6-5 and TRBJ2-7, with D perhaps matching TRBD2 (5 bases). Per germline, CDR1 MNHEY and CDR2 SVGAGI. V was shortened by 6 bases and J by 7 bases, with 19 bases between the two germline ends. CDR3 size: 14 residues. CDR3 sequence: CASSPGSLNREQYF. As DNA, the CDR3 is TGTGCCAGCAGCCCGGGGTCATTGAATCGGGAGCAGTACTTC.

CDR3 in amino acids: CASSQARTGKDFF. CDR3 in DNA: TGTGCCAGCAGCCAAGCACGCACAGGGAAGGATTTCTTT. V and J are TRBV3-1 (or the pseudogene TRBV3-2) and TRBJ1-1, with D perhaps matching TRBD1 (6 bases). CDR3 length: 13 residues. The V and J ends lost 1 base and 13 bases respectively, with 16 bases between them. Germline V lookup: CDR1 LGHDT, CDR2 YNNKEL (reference sequence).

The J gene is TRBJ2-7, the V gene TRBV7-8, with TRBD1 matching over 8 bases. Trimming at V came to 5 bases and at J to 6 bases, leaving 21 bases not matched to a gene. The germline gives CDR1 SGHVS, CDR2 FQNEAQ. The CDR3 sequence is 18 residues long. The CDR3 protein is CASSPWGTGPRLDGEQYF. DNA of the CDR3: TGTGCCAGCAGCCCCTGGGGGACAGGCCCACGACTAGACGGCGAGCAGTACTTC.

This clone was recorded once. This sequence joins TRBV2 and TRBJ1-1, with a weak D call TRBD1 (6 bases). This CDR3 spans 15 amino acids. Germline V gives CDR1 SNHLY, CDR2 FYNNEI. The V gene lost 2 bases and the J gene lost 1 base, with 11 bases spanning the gap. The CDR3 protein is CASSEQGQGNTEAFF. The DNA of the CDR3 is TGTGCCAGCAGTGAACAGGGGCAGGGGAACACTGAAGCTTTCTTT.

This clone was detected only once. This chain links TRBV5-6 with TRBJ1-6; D is unclear. CDR1 and CDR2 from the germline V gene are SGHDT and YYEEEE. Trimming pared 0 bases from V and 10 bases from J, leaving 14 bases between. The CDR3 has 15 residues. In nucleotides, the CDR3 is TGTGCCAGCAGCTTGGAGGAGCCAGTCGGCTCACCCCTCCACTTT. This translates into CASSLEEPVGSPLHF.

This clone was counted a single time. V and J are TRBV4-1 and TRBJ2-3; D possibly corresponds to TRBD2 (5 bases). V gave up 6 bases and J gave up 7 bases, with 17 bases separating them. The V gene's germline CDR1 is MGHRA and CDR2 YSYEKL. There are 14 residues in the CDR3. CDR3 in amino acids: CASREVTGSNTQYF. The DNA of the CDR3 is TGCGCCAGCAGAGAGGTAACGGGATCAAATACGCAGTATTTT.

This rearrangement joins TRBV18 to TRBJ2-3; 7 nucleotides align to TRBD2. Germline values: CDR1 KGHSH, CDR2 LQKENI. CDR3 size: 14 residues. V trimming: 3 bases; J trimming: 0 bases; junction bases outside the gene matches: 0. The CDR3 is CASSPRESTDTQYF. CDR3 nucleotide sequence: TGTGCCAGCTCACCGCGGGAGAGCACAGATACGCAGTATTTT.

V gene TRBV7-9 combines with J gene TRBJ2-1; TRBD2 aligns across 9 bases. The CDR3 is 15 residues long. V dropped 5 bases and J dropped 7; count of bases not matched to a gene: 9. CDR1 and CDR2 (germline): SEHNR, FQNEAQ (reference sequence). The CDR3: CASSGREGHGNEQFF. Written as DNA, the CDR3 is TGTGCCAGCAGCGGGCGGGAGGGCCATGGGAATGAGCAGTTCTTC.

The chain joins TRBV9 to TRBJ1-2; no clear D gene. Germline values: CDR1 SGDLS, CDR2 YYNGEE. The CDR3 has 17 amino acids. Trimming pared 0 bases from V and 2 bases from J, leaving 17 bases between. CDR3 sequence (DNA): TGTGCCAGCAGCGTAGATTCTTTGTCCCCCTTAAACTATGGCTACACCTTC. This codes for CASSVDSLSPLNYGYTF.

This clone was seen just once. The rearrangement links TRBV2 to TRBJ2-7; possible D gene TRBD1, 5 bases. The CDR3 covers 14 residues. V was trimmed by 8 bases and J by 2 bases, leaving 16 bases between them. Per the germline V gene, CDR1 is SNHLY and CDR2 is FYNNEI. The DNA of the CDR3 is TGTGCCAGCGCCAACTCCCAGGGCCCCTACGAGCAGTACTTC. This codes for CASANSQGPYEQYF. Combining the CDR3 with reference TRBV2 and TRBJ2-7 gives the whole variable domain EPEVTQTPSHQVTQMGQEVILRCVPISNHLYFYWYRQILGQKVEFLVSFYNNEISEKSEIFDDQFSVERPDGSNFTLKIRSTKLEDSAMYFCASANSQGPYEQYFGPGTRLTVT.

The rearrangement joins TRBV4-1 to TRBJ2-2, with D maybe TRBD2 (6 bases). Trimming removed 4 bases from V and 4 bases from J, with 16 bases in between. Germline-derived CDR1 and CDR2 are MGHRA and YSYEKL. The CDR3 has 16 residues. Written as DNA, the CDR3 is TGCGCCAGCAGCCGTTGGGGGACTCTCTTCACCGGGGAGCTGTTTTTT. This encodes CASSRWGTLFTGELFF.

This rearrangement joins TRBV28 to TRBJ2-5, with TRBD1 matching over 7 bases. This CDR3 is 14 amino acids long. The junction had 4 bases not matched to a gene; V was cut back by 1 base and J by 5 bases. The germline gives CDR1 MDHEN, CDR2 SYDVKM. The CDR3 sequence: CASSLSGGRETQYF. The CDR3 bases are TGTGCCAGCAGTTTATCAGGGGGTCGGGAGACCCAGTACTTC.

The chain recombines TRBV2 with TRBJ2-7; the match to TRBD1 covers 8 bases. After removal of 5 bases from V and 0 bases from J, the junction contained 6 bases not matched to a gene. The CDR3 is made up of 15 amino acids. Looked up from germline, CDR1 is SNHLY and CDR2 is FYNNEI. CDR3 sequence: CASSSSGGLSYEQYF. The CDR3 DNA reads TGTGCCAGCAGTAGTTCAGGGGGCCTCTCCTACGAGCAGTACTTC.